These 22 T cell receptor beta chains were sequenced from one sample in a study of PD-1 blockade in classical Hodgkin lymphoma. Sequencing used immunoSEQ multiplex PCR; TCRdb keeps in-frame clones, though not all of them. The sample gives approximately 44,000 clones, around two thirds of which show up once; 3% to 3.5% is in the top ten. Each patient relapsed following autologous stem cell transplantation, and prior brentuximab vedotin exposure differed. The input for sequencing was peripheral blood mononuclear cells (PBMCs), taken at baseline. The receptors derive from a human donor with classical Hodgkin lymphoma.

The rearrangement joins TRBV7-8 to TRBJ2-1, with 11 bases matching TRBD2. In germline, CDR1 is SGHVS, CDR2 FQNEAQ. There are 20 residues in the CDR3. With V trimmed by 0 bases and J by 4 bases, 14 bases remained unmatched. The CDR3 protein is CASSLAGTGFLAGGYNEQFF. The CDR3 DNA sequence: TGTGCCAGCAGCTTAGCCGGGACAGGGTTTCTAGCGGGGGGATACAATGAGCAGTTCTTC.

The genes are TRBV5-4 and TRBJ1-1; perhaps TRBD1 as D (6 bases). CDR1 and CDR2 (germline): SGHNT, YYREEE (reference sequence). CDR3 length: 15 amino acids. Trimming left V 4 bases short and J 6 bases short, with 19 bases between. The CDR3 DNA reads as TGTGCCAGCAGCGCCCCTGTCGGGGGCGACGCTGAAGCTTTCTTT. Translation gives CASSAPVGGDAEAFF.

This clone was seen a handful of times. This chain uses TRBV7-2 with TRBJ1-6; D may be TRBD1 (5 bases). The CDR3 has 14 residues. The V gene's germline CDR1 is SGHTA and CDR2 FQGNSA. V was cut by 1 base and J by 10 bases, with 11 bases left in between. DNA of the CDR3: TGTGCCAGCAGCTTAGGCAGTGGGGGGTCACCCCTCCACTTT. Protein sequence: CASSLGSGGSPLHF.

This chain uses TRBV28 with TRBJ2-3, with D perhaps TRBD1 (6 bases). The CDR3 extends over 14 amino acids. Germline CDR1 MDHEN, CDR2 SYDVKM. Trimming removed 6 bases at V and 2 bases at J, with 12 bases between. The CDR3 spells CASSGDISTDTQYF. Written as DNA, the CDR3 is TGTGCCAGCAGCGGGGACATATCCACAGATACGCAGTATTTT.

Worth noting for this clone: At one end the junction does not follow the germline gene, possibly because of a read error. The V and J genes are TRBV7-7 and TRBJ2-7, with 8 positions matching TRBD2. CDR1 is SSHAT, CDR2 FNYEAQ, per germline (reference sequence). This CDR3 spans 14 amino acids. As DNA, the CDR3 is TGTGCTAGCAGCTTAGCGGGACGCCCCTACGAGCAGTACTTC. It translates to CASSLAGRPYEQYF.

This chain links TRBV6-5 with TRBJ2-1, with 9 bases lining up with TRBD2. From germline, CDR1 is MNHEY and CDR2 SVGAGI. The trim removed 0 bases at V and 0 bases at J, leaving 0 bases unmatched. There are 16 residues in the CDR3. CDR3: CASSYSSGSSYNEQFF. CDR3 DNA sequence: TGTGCCAGCAGTTACTCTAGCGGGAGCTCCTACAATGAGCAGTTCTTC.

The chain joins TRBV19 to TRBJ1-1; D gene uncertain. This CDR3 contains 15 residues. CDR1 is LNHDA and CDR2 is SQIVND in the germline V gene (reference sequence). The ends were cut back, 6 bases at V and 1 base at J, with 15 bases in the middle. The CDR3 region is CASRSYTLPNTEAFF. The CDR3 bases are TGTGCCAGTAGAAGTTATACCCTGCCGAACACTGAAGCTTTCTTT.

CDR3 region: CASSETGTSFGDTQYF. In nucleotides, the CDR3 is TGCGCCAGCAGCGAAACCGGGACTAGCTTCGGAGATACGCAGTATTTT. The chain couples TRBV5-1 to TRBJ2-3; 9 nucleotides agree with TRBD2. The germline gives CDR1 SGHRS, CDR2 YFSETQ. The CDR3 runs 16 residues. With 4 bases clipped from V and 5 bases from J, the junction kept 11 bases outside the gene matches.

The chain recombines TRBV7-9 with TRBJ2-5, with D unclear. CDR3 length: 14 amino acids. Deletions cut 5 bases from V and 1 base from J, with 11 bases between. The V gene's germline CDR1 is SEHNR and CDR2 FQNEAQ (reference sequence). The CDR3 DNA reads TGTGCCAGCAGCCCCGTCATGGCCCAAGAGACCCAGTACTTC. Encoded protein: CASSPVMAQETQYF.

The V gene is TRBV2, the J gene TRBJ2-5; D possibly corresponds to TRBD2 (5 bases). The germline V and J ends were trimmed by 7 bases and 2 bases, with 8 bases remaining between them. The CDR3 loop spans 12 amino acids. Germline lookup yields CDR1 SNHLY and CDR2 FYNNEI. The CDR3 coding sequence is TGTGCCAGCAAGGGAGAGCAAGAGACCCAGTACTTC. Protein product: CASKGEQETQYF.

The chain employs TRBV7-6 and TRBJ1-2, with 12 bases fitting TRBD1. Germline CDR1 is SGHVS and CDR2 is FNYEAQ. CDR3 length equals 17 residues. V lost 3 bases to trimming and J lost 8 bases; unmatched junction nucleotides: 13. CDR3 protein: CASSFYAGGQGAFGYTF. In DNA form, the CDR3 reads TGTGCCAGCAGCTTCTACGCGGGGGGACAGGGGGCTTTCGGCTACACCTTC.

V and J are TRBV21-1 and TRBJ2-7. TRBV21-1 is marked as a pseudogene. This CDR3 spans 16 amino acids. This CDR3 is CASSKGMDPGAHEQYF. In DNA form, the CDR3 reads TGTGCCAGCAGCAAAGGAATGGACCCTGGCGCCCACGAGCAGTACTTC.

The J gene is TRBJ1-2, the V gene TRBV7-9; D is unclear. Germline assignment: CDR1 SEHNR and CDR2 FQNEAQ (reference sequence). CDR3 length equals 13 residues. Trimming pared 0 bases from V and 11 bases from J, leaving 13 bases between. The CDR3 sequence is CASSLAYPRRYTF. The CDR3 DNA follows: TGTGCCAGCAGCTTAGCGTACCCCAGAAGGTACACCTTC.

This clone was detected once. The chain combines TRBV6-5 with TRBJ2-7, with TRBD1 matching over 9 bases. CDR3 size: 16 residues. The junction had 7 bases not matched to a gene; V was cut back by 0 bases and J by 4 bases. Germline-derived CDR1 and CDR2 are MNHEY and SVGAGI. Written as DNA, the CDR3 is TGTGCCAGCAGTTACTCGACAGGGGACAGGGTTTACGAGCAGTACTTC. It encodes CASSYSTGDRVYEQYF.

The chain links TRBV4-3 to TRBJ2-3; D gene ambiguous. The V and J ends lost 1 base and 6 bases respectively, with 8 bases between them. In germline, CDR1 is LGHNA, CDR2 YSLEER. CDR3 length: 13 residues. CDR3 sequence: CASSQVLGDTQYF. Written as DNA, the CDR3 is TGCGCCAGCAGCCAAGTCTTGGGGGATACGCAGTATTTT.

This clone was recorded a few times. The V gene is TRBV7-8, the J gene TRBJ2-1; 9 bases align to TRBD2. The CDR3 is 19 residues long. The germline V gene has CDR1 SGHVS and CDR2 FQNEAQ. V shed 5 bases, J shed 3 bases, and the junction held 17 bases outside the gene matches. CDR3 region: CASSDHLETGTSSYNEQFF. In DNA form, the CDR3 reads TGTGCCAGCAGCGATCACCTAGAGACCGGGACTAGCAGCTACAATGAGCAGTTCTTC.

This chain uses TRBV7-2 with TRBJ1-1, with unresolved D. V was trimmed by 5 bases and J by 3 bases, leaving 16 bases between them. Germline lookup yields CDR1 SGHTA and CDR2 FQGNSA. The CDR3 is 15 amino acids. The CDR3 nucleotides are TGTGCCAGCAGCCCACAAGGTCTTGGGCACACTGAAGCTTTCTTT. This codes for CASSPQGLGHTEAFF.

V gene TRBV27 combines with J gene TRBJ2-2; tentative D call: TRBD1 (7 bases). V was cut by 1 base and J by 7 bases, with 10 bases left in between. This CDR3 has 14 residues. Germline CDR1 MNHEY, CDR2 SMNVEV (reference sequence). The CDR3 spells CASSLYRGGGELFF. CDR3 DNA: TGTGCCAGCAGTTTATACAGGGGAGGCGGGGAGCTGTTTTTT.

The chain is built from TRBV7-6 and TRBJ2-5; D unresolved. V was shortened by 5 bases and J by 0 bases, with 1 base between the two germline ends. This CDR3 spans 11 amino acids. Germline assignment: CDR1 SGHVS and CDR2 FNYEAQ. CDR3 sequence: CASSNQETQYF. As DNA, the CDR3 is TGTGCCAGCAGCAACCAAGAGACCCAGTACTTC. The variable domain in full, with the rest retrieved from reference TRBV7-6 and TRBJ2-5, is GAGVSQSPRYKVTKRGQDVALRCDPISGHVSLYWYRQALGQGPEFLTYFNYEAQQDKSGLPNDRFSAERPEGSISTLTIQRTEQRDSAMYRCASSNQETQYFGPGTRLLVL.

A single count supports this clone. The rearrangement joins TRBV5-4 to TRBJ2-5, with a tentative D call TRBD2 (5 bases). The CDR3 covers 11 residues. The germline CDR1 and CDR2 sequences are SGHNT and YYREEE (reference sequence). Between the trimmed V and J ends, which lost 6 bases and 11 bases, there was a span of 14 bases. CDR3 sequence reads: CASNPTREQYF. The CDR3 DNA reads as TGTGCCAGCAACCCGACGAGGGAGCAGTACTTC.

The chain couples TRBV6-6 to TRBJ1-2, with D unresolved. Germline loops: CDR1 MNHNY, CDR2 SVGAGI (reference sequence). The V end was cut by 0 bases, the J end by 6 bases, with 8 bases between. The CDR3 runs to 13 residues. CDR3 amino acids: CASSYSEQDGYTF. CDR3 DNA: TGTGCCAGCAGTTACTCTGAGCAGGATGGCTACACCTTC.

The chain has TRBV6-1 and TRBJ2-2, with D perhaps matching TRBD1 (5 bases). The CDR3 is 12 residues long. The germline CDR1 and CDR2 sequences are MNHNS and SASEGT. V lost 5 bases and J 5 bases, leaving 6 bases between the germline ends. CDR3 amino acids: CASSRQTGELFF. In DNA, the CDR3 is TGTGCCAGCAGTCGACAGACCGGGGAGCTGTTTTTT.